This T cell receptor beta chain came from a study of OX40 agonist ivuxolimab in advanced cancers. Points from the study as a whole: Partial responders at 0.1-3.0 mg/kg had among the lowest clonal expansion. Doses of 0.1 to 3.0 mg/kg were accompanied by clonal expansion of CD4+ and CD8+ blood T cells by week 6.

The germline V gene has CDR1 SQVTM and CDR2 ANQGSEA. This CDR3 is built from 13 residues. The germline V and J ends were trimmed by 5 bases and 2 bases, with 10 bases remaining between them. As concerns this clone: What it binds is unknown.

TCRdb's copy holds only in-frame clones and misses some; the assay was immunoSEQ multiplex PCR. The repertoire holds 35,000 to 45,000 clones, 82% seen once, with 20% to 25% in the top ten. The sequences come from CD4+ or CD8+ T cells sorted from blood, collected in a trial of the OX40 agonist ivuxolimab. V is TRBV29-1 and J is TRBJ1-5; no clear D gene. This clonotype was sampled from an adult with an advanced solid tumor such as melanoma, head and neck, liver or kidney cancer. The CDR3 protein is CSVQSEGNQPQHF. The CDR3 nucleotides are TGCAGCGTTCAGTCGGAGGGCAATCAGCCCCAGCATTTT.